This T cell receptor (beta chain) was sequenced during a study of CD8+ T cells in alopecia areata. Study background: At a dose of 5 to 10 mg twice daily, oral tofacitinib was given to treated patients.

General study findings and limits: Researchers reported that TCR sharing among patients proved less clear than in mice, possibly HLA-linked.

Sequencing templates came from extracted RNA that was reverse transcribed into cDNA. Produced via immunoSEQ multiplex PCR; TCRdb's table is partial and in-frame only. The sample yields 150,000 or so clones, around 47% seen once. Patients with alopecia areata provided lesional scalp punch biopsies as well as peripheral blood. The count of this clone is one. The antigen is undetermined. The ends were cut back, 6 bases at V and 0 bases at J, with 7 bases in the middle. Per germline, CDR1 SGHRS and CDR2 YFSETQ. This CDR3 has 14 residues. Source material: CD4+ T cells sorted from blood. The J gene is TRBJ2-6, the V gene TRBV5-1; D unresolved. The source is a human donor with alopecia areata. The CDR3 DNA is TGCGCCAGCACCTCTAACTCTGGGGCCAACGTCCTGACTTTC. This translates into CASTSNSGANVLTF.